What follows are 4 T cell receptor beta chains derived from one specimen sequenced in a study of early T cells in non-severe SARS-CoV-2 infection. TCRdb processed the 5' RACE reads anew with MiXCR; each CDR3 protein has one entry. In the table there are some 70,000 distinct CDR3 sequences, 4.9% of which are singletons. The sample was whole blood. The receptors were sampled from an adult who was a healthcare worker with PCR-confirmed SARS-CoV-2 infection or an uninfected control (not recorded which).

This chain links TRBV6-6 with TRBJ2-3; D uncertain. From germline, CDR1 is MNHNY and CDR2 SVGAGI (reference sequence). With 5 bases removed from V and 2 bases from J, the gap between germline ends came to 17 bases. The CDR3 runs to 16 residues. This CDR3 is CASSPRTPIDTDTQYF. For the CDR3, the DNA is TGTGCCAGCAGTCCCAGGACCCCAATTGACACAGATACGCAGTATTTT.

CDR3 in amino acids: CASSDPVEQFF. The CDR3 region has the DNA TGTGCCAGCAGTGACCCGGTGGAGCAGTTCTTC. The chain uses TRBV6-2 or TRBV6-3 and TRBJ2-1; D not resolved. The CDR3 extends over 11 amino acids. Deletions cut 5 bases from V and 10 bases from J, with 9 bases between. Germline V lookup: CDR1 MNHEY, CDR2 SVGEGT.

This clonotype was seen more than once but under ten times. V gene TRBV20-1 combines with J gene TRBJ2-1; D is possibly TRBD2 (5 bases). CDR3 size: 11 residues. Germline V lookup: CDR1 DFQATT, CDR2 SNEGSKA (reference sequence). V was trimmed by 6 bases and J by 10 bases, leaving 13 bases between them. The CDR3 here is CSATRTSEQFF. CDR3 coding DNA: TGCAGTGCGACCCGGACTTCGGAGCAGTTCTTC.

The CDR3 here is CASRRNGRTYGYTF. As DNA, the CDR3 is TGTGCCAGCAGAAGGAATGGACGGACCTATGGCTACACCTTC. The chain recombines TRBV28 with TRBJ1-2; D is unclear. Trimming removed 6 bases from V and 4 bases from J, with 15 bases in between. Germline V gene lookup returns CDR1 MDHEN and CDR2 SYDVKM. This CDR3 region has 14 residues.